This T cell receptor (beta chain) was identified in a study of blood T cell repertoires in COVID-19. In the study overall: There were acute and convalescent COVID-19 samples, and they came from the United States, Italy and Spain.

The protocol was immunoSEQ multiplex PCR, while the TCRdb copy is restricted to in-frame clones and leaves out a portion. This table holds 120,000 or so clones, 55% to 70% found once. The sample holds a few counts of this clone. V was clipped by 4 bases and J by 3 bases; unmatched bases: 11. Germline V gene data show CDR1 as MRHNA and CDR2 as SNTAGT. This CDR3 has 17 residues. The chain joins TRBV6-4 to TRBJ2-1; 8 bases align to TRBD2. The sequence was collected from a woman in her 70s with acute or convalescent COVID-19. Sample: peripheral blood. The DNA of the CDR3 is TGTGCCAGCAGTGCTTCCTTTGCGGGAGGCTTCTACAATGAGCAGTTCTTC. Protein sequence: CASSASFAGGFYNEQFF.